What follows describes a single TCR beta chain. Its specificity is unknown. One end of the junction is discordant with germline, which a read error may explain. The data were taken from a study of T cell repertoires in cytomegalovirus infection. Study at large: HLA-B-restricted CMV epitopes that are well studied were used alongside recently identified HLA-C-restricted ones. Study-level points and caveats: There were HLA-C-restricted CMV-specific TCR beta clonotypes dominating the ex vivo response. Cumulative frequency of public TCR beta families picked out carriers of CMV plus the relevant HLA.

The CDR3 is 14 residues long. Looked up from germline, CDR1 is SEHNR and CDR2 is FQNEAQ (reference sequence). TCRdb re-called the reads through MiXCR, storing one row per CDR3 protein. There are 45,000 to 55,000 distinct CDR3 sequences in the sample; approximately 20% occur only once, and approximately 53% lies in the top ten. The sequencing used CD8+ T cells from cultured PBMCs, collected from culture after CMV antigen stimulation. The V and J genes are TRBV7-9 and TRBJ2-5; either TRBD1 or TRBD2 may fit D (7 bases each). This sequence was found in a human donor in good health (CMV status not recorded). Some clones in this sample may be carry-over from other donors' samples. CDR3 sequence reads: CVSVQGGTQVAQYF. The CDR3 nucleotides read TGTGTCAGCGTCCAGGGGGGGACCCAGGTGGCCCAGTACTTC. Combining the CDR3 with reference TRBV7-9 and TRBJ2-5 gives the whole variable domain DTGVSQNPRHKITKRGQNVTFRCDPISEHNRLYWYRQTLGQGPEFLTYFQNEAQLEKSRLLSDRFSAERPKGSFSTLEIQRTEQGDSAMYLCVSVQGGTQVAQYFGPGTRLLVL.